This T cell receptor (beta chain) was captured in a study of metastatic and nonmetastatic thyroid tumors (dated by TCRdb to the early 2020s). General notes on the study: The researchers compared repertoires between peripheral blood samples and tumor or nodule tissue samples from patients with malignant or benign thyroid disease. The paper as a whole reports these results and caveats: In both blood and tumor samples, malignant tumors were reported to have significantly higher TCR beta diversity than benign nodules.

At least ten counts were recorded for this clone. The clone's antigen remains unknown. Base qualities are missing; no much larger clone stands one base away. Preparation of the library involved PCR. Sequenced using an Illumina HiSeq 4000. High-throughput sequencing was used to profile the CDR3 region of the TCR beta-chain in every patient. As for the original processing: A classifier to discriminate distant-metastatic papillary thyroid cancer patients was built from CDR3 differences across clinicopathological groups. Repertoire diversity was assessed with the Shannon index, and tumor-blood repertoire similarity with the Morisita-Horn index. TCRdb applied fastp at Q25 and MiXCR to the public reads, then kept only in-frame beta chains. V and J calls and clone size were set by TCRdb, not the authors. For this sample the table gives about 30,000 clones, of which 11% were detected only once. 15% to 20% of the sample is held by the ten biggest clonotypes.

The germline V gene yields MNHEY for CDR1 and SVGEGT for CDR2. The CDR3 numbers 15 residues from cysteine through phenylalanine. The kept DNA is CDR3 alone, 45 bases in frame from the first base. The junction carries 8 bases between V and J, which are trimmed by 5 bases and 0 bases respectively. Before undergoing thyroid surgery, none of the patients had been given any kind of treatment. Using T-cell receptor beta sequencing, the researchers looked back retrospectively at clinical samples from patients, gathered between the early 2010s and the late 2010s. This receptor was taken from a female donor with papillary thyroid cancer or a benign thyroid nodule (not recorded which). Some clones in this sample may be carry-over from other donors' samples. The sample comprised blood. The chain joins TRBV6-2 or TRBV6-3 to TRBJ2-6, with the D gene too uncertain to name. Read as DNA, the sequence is TGTGCCAGCAGTCGCGACGGCTCTGGGGCCAACGTCCTGACTTTC. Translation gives CASSRDGSGANVLTF.